A single sample is the source of the 18 T cell receptor beta chains below, sequenced in a study of T cells in Graves' hyperthyroidism and ophthalmopathy. TCR beta CDR3 sequences were amplified from RNA transcripts. RT-PCR in the first round (using the HTBI primer set) targeted the TCR CDR3. Each CDR3 protein gets one entry after TCRdb re-called the multiplex PCR reads with MiXCR. The profile shows a few hundred thousand distinct CDR3 sequences, around 46% of them singletons. The sequenced sample consisted of peripheral blood or thyroid tissue (not recorded which). The receptors come from a woman between 18 and 30 years old with Graves' hyperthyroidism.

This clonotype came up a few times. The V gene is TRBV7-8, the J gene TRBJ1-2; unclear D gene. This CDR3 spans 17 amino acids. Germline V gives CDR1 SGHVS, CDR2 FQNEAQ. Trimming removed 5 bases at V and 3 bases at J, with 22 bases between. The CDR3 here is CASSQDLTGRVDYGYTF. The CDR3 DNA reads TGTGCCAGCAGCCAAGATCTCACCGGGAGGGTAGACTATGGCTACACCTTC.

The gene calls are TRBV19 and TRBJ2-2; TRBD2 matches 11 bases. The CDR3 loop spans 17 amino acids. The V gene's germline CDR1 is LNHDA and CDR2 SQIVND (reference sequence). Trimming removed 4 bases from V and 2 bases from J; junction bases left unmatched: 6. The CDR3 loop reads CASSKRGTSGNTGELFF. CDR3 coding DNA: TGTGCCAGTAGTAAGAGAGGGACTAGCGGAAACACCGGGGAGCTGTTTTTT. The full variable domain, in which reference TRBV19 and TRBJ2-2 provide the parts outside the CDR3, is DGGITQSPKYLFRKEGQNVTLSCEQNLNHDAMYWYRQDPGQGLRLIYYSQIVNDFQKGDIAEGYSVSREKKESFPLTVTSAQKNPTAFYLCASSKRGTSGNTGELFFGEGSRLTVL.

This clonotype has a handful of counts. V is TRBV2 and J is TRBJ2-5; 14 bases are a match to TRBD2. The germline V gene has CDR1 SNHLY and CDR2 FYNNEI. The length of the CDR3 is 19 residues. V lost 0 bases and J lost 5; bases outside the gene matches: 11. The chain's CDR3 is CASSEAGTGLAGGAETQYF. CDR3 DNA sequence: TGTGCCAGCAGTGAAGCCGGAACCGGACTAGCGGGAGGCGCCGAGACCCAGTACTTC.

This clonotype appeared once. The rearrangement joins TRBV5-1 to TRBJ2-2; TRBD2 is a possible D gene (5 bases). V was cut by 4 bases and J by 1 base, with 11 bases left in between. The CDR3 is made up of 15 amino acids. CDR1 is SGHRS, CDR2 YFSETQ, per germline. In DNA form, the CDR3 reads TGCGCCAGCAGCCGACGAGAGGGGAACACCGGGGAGCTGTTTTTT. This translates into CASSRREGNTGELFF.

This clonotype was counted only a few times. A much larger clone sits a single nucleotide away, making a read error possible. This CDR3 fails to terminate in the conserved phenylalanine or tryptophan, so it likely reflects a read error. The J gene is TRBJ1-2, the V gene TRBV29-1; D is perhaps TRBD1 (5 bases). The germline CDR1 and CDR2 sequences are SQVTM and ANQGSEA. The CDR3 consists of 13 residues. With 5 bases removed from V and 4 bases from J, the gap between germline ends came to 14 bases. CDR3 in DNA: TGCAGCGTTACGCAGGGAGAAATCTATGGCTACACCCTC. This codes for CSVTQGEIYGYTL.

The V and J genes are TRBV7-2 and TRBJ2-7; D remains ambiguous. The V end lost 4 bases, the J end lost 1 base, and 11 bases lay between the germline ends. The CDR3 spans 14 residues. Germline V gene sequence: CDR1 SGHTA, CDR2 FQGNSA. DNA of the CDR3: TGTGCCAGCAGCTCTGATAAATTATCCTACGAGCAGTACTTC. This translates into CASSSDKLSYEQYF.

Points on this clonotype: The CDR3 end shows no conserved phenylalanine or tryptophan, and so a read error is likely. The DNA is omitted, as the CDR3 cannot be located on it reliably, and the CDR3 follows TCRdb's listing. The V and J genes are TRBV29-1 and TRBJ2-2. CDR1 SQVTM and CDR2 ANQGSEA come from the germline V gene. The CDR3 extends over 14 residues, inclusive of both ends. CDR3 loop: CSVRRLQNTGELYV.

At least ten counts were recorded for this clonotype. This chain links TRBV7-9 with TRBJ1-6, with D tentatively TRBD1 (6 bases). Trimming left V 5 bases short and J 7 bases short, with 15 bases between. Germline-derived CDR1 and CDR2 are SEHNR and FQNEAQ (reference sequence). This CDR3 is 15 amino acids long. CDR3 protein: CASSPLPGDNSPLHF. The CDR3 nucleotides read TGTGCCAGCAGCCCCCTCCCAGGGGACAATTCACCCCTCCACTTT.

Ten or more counts support this clonotype. This chain links TRBV2 with TRBJ1-1, with D possibly being TRBD1 (5 bases). CDR1 and CDR2 (germline): SNHLY, FYNNEI. This CDR3 spans 13 amino acids. Trimming took off 6 bases at V and 3 bases at J, with 11 bases between the two ends. The CDR3 is CASRGREDTEAFF. The CDR3, as DNA: TGTGCCAGCAGAGGCAGGGAAGACACTGAAGCTTTCTTT.

The V gene is TRBV12-3 or TRBV12-4, the J gene TRBJ1-2; D gene unclear. V was clipped by 5 bases and J by 8 bases, with 12 bases between them. This CDR3 is 12 amino acids long. For the CDR3, the DNA is TGTGCCAGCAGTCTCAGCCTTAACGGCTACACCTTC. Translating gives CASSLSLNGYTF.

This chain links TRBV12-3 or TRBV12-4 with TRBJ1-2, with D hard to call. Trimming cost V 6 bases and J 3 bases, with 17 bases left between them. The CDR3 is 15 amino acids. For the CDR3, the DNA is TGTGCCAGCAGCCCTGCACGGCGGGGATACTATGGCTACACCTTC. As protein: CASSPARRGYYGYTF.

V gene TRBV7-3 combines with J gene TRBJ2-7; no clear D. Germline V gene lookup returns CDR1 SGHTA and CDR2 FQGTGA. The germline V and J ends were trimmed by 3 bases and 11 bases, with 14 bases remaining between them. The CDR3 is made up of 12 amino acids. The CDR3 sequence: CASSLVASVEYF. As DNA, the CDR3 is TGTGCCAGCAGCTTGGTCGCGAGTGTAGAGTACTTC. The full variable domain, in which reference TRBV7-3 and TRBJ2-7 provide the parts outside the CDR3, is GAGVSQTPSNKVTEKGKYVELRCDPISGHTALYWYRQSLGQGPEFLIYFQGTGAADDSGLPNDRFFAVRPEGSVSTLKIQRTERGDSAVYLCASSLVASVEYFGPGTRLTVT.

The chain has TRBV10-3 and TRBJ2-5; no clear D. From germline, CDR1 is ENHRY and CDR2 SYGVKD. The CDR3 contains 14 residues. This chain's CDR3 is CARDSVPRQETQYF. The DNA for the CDR3 is TGTGCTAGAGATTCGGTCCCTAGACAAGAGACCCAGTACTTC.

This clonotype has a handful of counts. The chain uses TRBV7-8 and TRBJ2-7, with D possibly being TRBD1 (6 bases). Germline CDR1 and CDR2: SGHVS and FQNEAQ. The CDR3 loop spans 14 amino acids. V lost 5 bases to trimming and J lost 3 bases, with 14 bases between them. The CDR3 nucleotides are TGTGCCAGCAGCCGGACAGCCCTAAACTACGAGCAGTACTTC. Amino acids: CASSRTALNYEQYF.

This clonotype was observed a handful of times. The chain couples TRBV5-6 to TRBJ1-2; D unresolved. CDR1 is SGHDT, CDR2 YYEEEE, per germline. Trimming stripped 0 bases from V and 3 bases from J, with 9 bases between. The CDR3 totals 14 residues. Here the CDR3 DNA reads TGTGCCAGCAGCTTGGGGCTGAAGGACTATGGCTACACCTTC. Amino acid sequence: CASSLGLKDYGYTF. The whole variable domain, remainder taken from reference TRBV5-6 and TRBJ1-2, is DAGVTQSPTHLIKTRGQQVTLRCSPKSGHDTVSWYQQALGQGPQFIFQYYEEEERQRGNFPDRFSGHQFPNYSSELNVNALLLGDSALYLCASSLGLKDYGYTFGSGTRLTVV.

At least ten counts were recorded for this clonotype. The chain has TRBV10-3 and TRBJ1-5, with 7 nucleotides matching TRBD1. The CDR3 runs 14 residues. Germline V gives CDR1 ENHRY, CDR2 SYGVKD. Trimming took 5 bases from V and 1 from J; bases not matched to a gene: 2. The CDR3 is CAISKGQSNQPQHF. CDR3 DNA sequence: TGTGCCATCAGTAAGGGACAGAGCAATCAGCCCCAGCATTTT.

A note on this clonotype: An end of the junction does not agree with germline; a read error may underlie this. The chain links TRBV10-3 to TRBJ2-2, with TRBD2 identical over 10 bases. Germline CDR1 ENHRY, CDR2 SYGVKD. The CDR3 contains 16 residues. CDR3 residues: CASSSSGRGRPGELFF. CDR3 coding DNA: TGTGCCAGCAGTTCTAGCGGGAGAGGGCGGCCCGGGGAGCTGTTTTTT.

Many counts were recorded for this clonotype. The rearrangement uses TRBV7-9 and TRBJ1-2; D is unclear. In germline, CDR1 is SEHNR, CDR2 FQNEAQ (reference sequence). This CDR3 comprises 13 residues. V was trimmed by 5 bases and J by 2 bases, leaving 9 bases between them. The CDR3 coding sequence is TGTGCCAGCAGCGCCCCCCACAACTATGGCTACACCTTC. Its translation: CASSAPHNYGYTF.